These T cell receptor beta chains were read from a single sample in a study of identifying expanded T cells in peripheral blood. Sequencing was performed with immunoSEQ multiplex PCR; in TCRdb, only in-frame clones are kept and a portion is missing. The sample lists over 45,000 clones, about four fifths occurring once. Sequencing was performed on blood. The receptors were gathered from a person aged 18 to 70 in good health. Each CDR3 is given with its conserved first and last residue. D genes are given only for firm matches. Not all rows give a size; the values are once, few, many and, for expanded clones, a class.

size: -; V: TRBV4-3; J: TRBJ2-2; D: -; length: 16; DNA: TGCGCCAGCAGCCAAGATGTGAGGGCTGGCACCGGGGAGCTGTTTTTT; CDR3: CASSQDVRAGTGELFF
size: once; V: TRBV30; J: TRBJ1-1; D: -; length: 12; DNA: TGTGCCTGGAGTTGGGGGGTAGCTGAAGCTTTCTTT; CDR3: CAWSWGVAEAFF
size: -; V: TRBV7-6; J: TRBJ1-6; D: -; length: 14; DNA: TGTGCCAGCAGCTTAAGCGGGGACGATTCACCCCTCCACTTT; CDR3: CASSLSGDDSPLHF
size: few; V: TRBV6-5; J: TRBJ2-1; D: -; length: 13; DNA: TGTGCCAGCACTCCCCCCGGGAAGGATGAGCAGTTCTTC; CDR3: CASTPPGKDEQFF
size: -; V: TRBV7-9; J: TRBJ2-5; D: -; length: 15; DNA: TGTGCCAGCAGCTTTAGGTTAGGACCGGCGGAGACCCAGTACTTC; CDR3: CASSFRLGPAETQYF
size: few; V: TRBV7-2; J: TRBJ1-3; D: -; length: 13; DNA: TGTGCCAGCAGCTTAGGATCTGGAAACACCATATATTTT; CDR3: CASSLGSGNTIYF
size: few; V: TRBV5-5; J: TRBJ2-7; D: -; length: 16; DNA: TGTGCCAGCAGCGCTGGGTATCCGCCCGAGCGCTACGAGCAGTACTTC; CDR3: CASSAGYPPERYEQYF
size: few; V: TRBV5-4; J: TRBJ2-1; D: TRBD2; length: 15; DNA: TGTGCCAGCAGCCCGACTAGCGGCCGAGCTAATGAGCAGTTCTTC; CDR3: CASSPTSGRANEQFF
size: -; V: TRBV7-9; J: TRBJ2-7; D: -; length: 13; DNA: TGTGCCAGCAGTTCCATAGGGGTATATGAGCAGTACTTC; CDR3: CASSSIGVYEQYF
size: -; V: TRBV4-3; J: TRBJ1-1; D: -; length: 15; DNA: TGCGCCAGCAGCCAAGGGTTGGCAGGGAACACTGAAGCTTTCTTT; CDR3: CASSQGLAGNTEAFF
size: -; V: TRBV6-5; J: TRBJ2-1; D: TRBD2; length: 16; DNA: TGTGCCAGCAGTTACTCGATTTTAAGCGGGGACAATGAGCAGTTCTTC; CDR3: CASSYSILSGDNEQFF
size: -; V: TRBV25-1; J: TRBJ2-5; D: TRBD2; length: 17; DNA: TGTGCCAGCAGTGCCGAGGCTCCGGGACTAGCCCAGAAGACCCAGTACTTC; CDR3: CASSAEAPGLAQKTQYF
size: -; V: TRBV30; J: TRBJ1-1; D: -; length: 13; DNA: TGTGCCTGGAGTGGAGGGAGGAACACTGAAGCTTTCTTT; CDR3: CAWSGGRNTEAFF
size: -; V: TRBV7-3; J: TRBJ2-3; D: TRBD1; length: 15; DNA: TGTGCCACCCAGACGAGGGACAGGGGCACAGATACGCAGTATTTT; CDR3: CATQTRDRGTDTQYF
size: -; V: TRBV7-3; J: TRBJ2-5; D: TRBD2; length: 16; DNA: TGTGCCAGCAGCTTGCTAGCGGGGGGGCCTAGGGAGACCCAGTACTTC; CDR3: CASSLLAGGPRETQYF
size: -; V: TRBV7-9; J: TRBJ1-6; D: TRBD1; length: 14; DNA: TGTGCCAGCAGCGGGGGACAGCCTAATTCACCCCTCCACTTT; CDR3: CASSGGQPNSPLHF
size: -; V: TRBV7-2; J: TRBJ2-1; D: -; length: 13; DNA: TGTGCCAGCAGCTTAGGACTGATCAATGAGCAGTTCTTC; CDR3: CASSLGLINEQFF
size: -; V: TRBV6-1; J: TRBJ1-5; D: -; length: 15; DNA: TGTGCCAGCAGTGTCGGGGGTGCGGGCAATCAGCCCCAGCATTTT; CDR3: CASSVGGAGNQPQHF
size: -; V: TRBV7-9; J: TRBJ2-1; D: TRBD2; length: 16; DNA: TGTGCCAGCAGCTTCGGACTAGCGGGAGTTTTAGATGAGCAGTTCTTC; CDR3: CASSFGLAGVLDEQFF
size: -; V: TRBV7-2; J: TRBJ1-1; D: TRBD1; length: 15; DNA: TGTGCCAGCAGCTTTCTACAGGGGCGAAACACTGAAGCTTTCTTT; CDR3: CASSFLQGRNTEAFF
size: few; V: TRBV11-3; J: TRBJ2-1; D: -; length: 16; DNA: TGTGCCAGCAGCTTAGAGGCGGGGCGCCCTGTCAATGAGCAGTTCTTC; CDR3: CASSLEAGRPVNEQFF
size: once; V: TRBV6-5; J: TRBJ2-1; D: -; length: 13; DNA: TGTGCCTCCCGCCCAGGGGGGTACAATGAGCAGTTCTTC; CDR3: CASRPGGYNEQFF
size: -; V: TRBV15; J: TRBJ1-2; D: -; length: 16; DNA: TGTGCCACCAGCAGAGTTTCGGTAAACCCCAACTATGGCTACACCTTC; CDR3: CATSRVSVNPNYGYTF
size: few; V: TRBV6-5; J: TRBJ2-2; D: -; length: 14; DNA: TGTGCCAGCAGCTGGGCCGCCCTGACCGGGGAGCTGTTTTTT; CDR3: CASSWAALTGELFF
size: -; V: TRBV30; J: TRBJ1-1; D: TRBD1; length: 18; DNA: TGTGCCTGGAGTGAGACAATTAGCGGGACAGTGCGGAACACTGAAGCTTTCTTT; CDR3: CAWSETISGTVRNTEAFF
size: once; V: TRBV29-1; J: TRBJ2-1; D: TRBD1; length: 13; DNA: TGCAGCTGTGGGGGGACAGGTTACAATGAGCAGTTCTTC; CDR3: CSCGGTGYNEQFF